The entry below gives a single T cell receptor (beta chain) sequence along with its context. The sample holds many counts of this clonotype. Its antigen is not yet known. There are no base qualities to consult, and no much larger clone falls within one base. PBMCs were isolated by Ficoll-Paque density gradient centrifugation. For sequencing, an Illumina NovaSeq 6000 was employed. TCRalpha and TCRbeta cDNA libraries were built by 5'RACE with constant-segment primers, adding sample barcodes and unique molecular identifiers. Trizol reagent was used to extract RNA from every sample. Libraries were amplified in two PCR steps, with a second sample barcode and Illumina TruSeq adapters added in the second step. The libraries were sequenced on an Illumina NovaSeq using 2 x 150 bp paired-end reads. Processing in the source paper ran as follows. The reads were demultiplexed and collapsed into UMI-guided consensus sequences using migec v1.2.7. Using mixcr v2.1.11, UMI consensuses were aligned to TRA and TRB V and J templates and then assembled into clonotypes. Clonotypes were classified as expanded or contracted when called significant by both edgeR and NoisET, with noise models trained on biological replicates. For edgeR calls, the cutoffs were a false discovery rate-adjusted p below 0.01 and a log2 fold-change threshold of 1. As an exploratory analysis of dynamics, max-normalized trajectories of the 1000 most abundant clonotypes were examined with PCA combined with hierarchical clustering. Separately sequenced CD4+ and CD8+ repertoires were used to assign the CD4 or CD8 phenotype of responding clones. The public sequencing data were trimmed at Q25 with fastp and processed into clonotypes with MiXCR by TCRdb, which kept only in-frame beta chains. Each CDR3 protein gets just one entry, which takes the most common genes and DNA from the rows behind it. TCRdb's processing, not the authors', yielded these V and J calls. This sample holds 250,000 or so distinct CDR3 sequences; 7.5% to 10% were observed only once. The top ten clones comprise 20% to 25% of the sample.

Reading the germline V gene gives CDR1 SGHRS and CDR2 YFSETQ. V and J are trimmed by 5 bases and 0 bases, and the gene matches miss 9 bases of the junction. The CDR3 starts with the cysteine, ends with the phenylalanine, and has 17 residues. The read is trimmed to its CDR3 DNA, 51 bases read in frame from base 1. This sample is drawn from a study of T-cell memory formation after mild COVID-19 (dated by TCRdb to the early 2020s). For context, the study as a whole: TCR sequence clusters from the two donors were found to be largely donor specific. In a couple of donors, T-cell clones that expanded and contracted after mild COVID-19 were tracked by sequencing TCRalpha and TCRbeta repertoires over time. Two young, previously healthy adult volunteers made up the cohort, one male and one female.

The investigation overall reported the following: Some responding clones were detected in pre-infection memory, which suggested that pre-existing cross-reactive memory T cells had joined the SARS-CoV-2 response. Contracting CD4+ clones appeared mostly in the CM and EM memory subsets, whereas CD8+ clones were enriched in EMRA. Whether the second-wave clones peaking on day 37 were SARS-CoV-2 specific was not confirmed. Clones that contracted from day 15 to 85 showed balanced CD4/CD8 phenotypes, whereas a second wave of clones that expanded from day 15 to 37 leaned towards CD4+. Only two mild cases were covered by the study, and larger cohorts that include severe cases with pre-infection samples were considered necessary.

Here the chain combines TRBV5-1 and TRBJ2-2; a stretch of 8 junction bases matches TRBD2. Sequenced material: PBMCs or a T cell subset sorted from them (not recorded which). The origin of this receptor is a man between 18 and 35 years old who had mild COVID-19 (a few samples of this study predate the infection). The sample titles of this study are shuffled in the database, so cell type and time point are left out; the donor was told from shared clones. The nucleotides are TGCGCCAGCAGTAAGCGAGCGGGGGTACCGAACACCGGGGAGCTGTTTTTT. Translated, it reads CASSKRAGVPNTGELFF.